This TCR beta chain was observed in a study of vaccination and CD4 T cells after COVID-19. The overall study: Two mRNA vaccine doses were given, either BNT162b2 or mRNA-1273.

Germline CDR1 and CDR2: SGHNT and YYREEE (reference sequence). There are 14 residues in the CDR3. The V end was cut by 5 bases, the J end by 10 bases, with 16 bases between. This clonotype was counted only a few times. Its antigen is not known. The treatment was: approximately 10-day PBMC culture with coronavirus spike peptide pools or control peptides (ViraFEST assay). The Oncomine TCR Beta short-read assay was applied to DNA of cultured CD4+ T cells. It was from cultured CD4+ T cells that genomic DNA was extracted. TCRdb fed the PCR reads into MiXCR, producing one record per CDR3 protein. This sample has about 10,000 distinct CDR3 sequences; around 42% occur once, and the top ten carry roughly 30%.

The chain links TRBV5-4 to TRBJ1-6; D is unclear. Sequencing was performed on CD4+ T cells from blood, cultured in vitro. The sequence was collected from a human donor who had recovered from COVID-19. The CDR3 spells CASSSTALGSPLHF. The CDR3 DNA is TGTGCCAGCAGTTCGACGGCCTTAGGATCACCCCTCCACTTT.